This paragraph reports one T cell receptor (beta chain). Its matching antigen is unknown. Libraries were prepared by immunoSEQ multiplex PCR; TCRdb keeps only in-frame clonotypes and omits some of them. The sample lists 150,000 or so clones, more than 90% occurring once. This entry comes from a study of T cell responses to AZD1222 COVID-19 vaccine. Study conclusions and caveats: A mostly white British donor set with more females was recruited, and clonal diversity was possibly underestimated. Within unmutated variant regions lay the reported targets of nearly half of spike-specific TCRs. No day 14 peak samples; only post-peak repertoires were characterized.

The TCR sequence derives from an adult in good health. The sample in question was peripheral blood, obtained on day 0 of AZD1222 vaccination.

The CDR3 region is CSVAGGTYEQYF. The CDR3 coding sequence is TGCAGCGTTGCAGGGGGGACCTACGAGCAGTACTTC. The chain uses TRBV29-1 and TRBJ2-7, with TRBD1 as a possible D gene (7 bases). CDR1 and CDR2 from the germline V gene are SQVTM and ANQGSEA. The CDR3 length is 12 residues. Trimming took off 4 bases at V and 2 bases at J, with 9 bases between the two ends.